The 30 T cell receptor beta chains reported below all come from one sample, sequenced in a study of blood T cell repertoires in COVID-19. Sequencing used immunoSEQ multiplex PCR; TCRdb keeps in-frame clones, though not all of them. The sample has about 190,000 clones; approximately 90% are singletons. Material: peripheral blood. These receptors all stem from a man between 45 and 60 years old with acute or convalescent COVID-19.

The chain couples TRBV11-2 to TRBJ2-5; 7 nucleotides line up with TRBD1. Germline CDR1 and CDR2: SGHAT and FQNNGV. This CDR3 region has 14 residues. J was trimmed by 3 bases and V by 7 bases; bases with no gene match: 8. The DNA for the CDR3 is TGTGCCAGCAACCCCGGGACAGACAAAGAGACCCAGTACTTC. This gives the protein CASNPGTDKETQYF.

The CDR3 sequence: CASKSNTDTQYF. CDR3 DNA sequence: TGTGCCAGCAAGAGTAACACAGATACGCAGTATTTT. The V and J genes are TRBV2 and TRBJ2-3; D call uncertain. Per germline, CDR1 SNHLY and CDR2 FYNNEI. Trimming removed 7 bases at V and 2 bases at J, with 7 bases between. The CDR3 has 12 amino acids.

CDR3 residues: CASSYSGGTYNEQFF. The CDR3 bases are TGTGCCAGCAGCTACTCAGGGGGGACCTACAATGAGCAGTTCTTC. V gene TRBV7-8 combines with J gene TRBJ2-1; TRBD1 might be the D (7 bases). CDR3 length: 15 amino acids. Looked up from germline, CDR1 is SGHVS and CDR2 is FQNEAQ. V was pared by 4 bases and J by 2 bases, with 12 bases between.

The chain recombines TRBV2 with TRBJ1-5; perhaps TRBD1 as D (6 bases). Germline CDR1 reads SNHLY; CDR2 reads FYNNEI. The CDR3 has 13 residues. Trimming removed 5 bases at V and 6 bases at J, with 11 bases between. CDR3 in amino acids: CASSTTGIQPQHF. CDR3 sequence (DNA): TGTGCCAGCAGTACTACAGGGATTCAGCCCCAGCATTTT.

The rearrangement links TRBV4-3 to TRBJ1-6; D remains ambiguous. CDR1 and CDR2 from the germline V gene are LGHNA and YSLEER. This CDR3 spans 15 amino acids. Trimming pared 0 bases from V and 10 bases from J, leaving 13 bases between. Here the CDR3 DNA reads TGCGCCAGCAGCCAAGACCGAGTGGTGTACTCACCCCTCCACTTT. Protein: CASSQDRVVYSPLHF.

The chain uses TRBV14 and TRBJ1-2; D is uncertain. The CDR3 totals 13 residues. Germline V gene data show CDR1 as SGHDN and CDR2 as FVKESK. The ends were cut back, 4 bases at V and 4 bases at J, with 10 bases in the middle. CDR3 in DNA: TGTGCCAGCAGCCCCCCCCGAGGCTATGGCTACACCTTC. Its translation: CASSPPRGYGYTF.

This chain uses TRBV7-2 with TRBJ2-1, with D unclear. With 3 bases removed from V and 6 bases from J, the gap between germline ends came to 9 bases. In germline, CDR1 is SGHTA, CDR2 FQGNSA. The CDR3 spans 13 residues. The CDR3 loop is CASSLLLGNEQFF. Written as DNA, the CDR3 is TGTGCCAGCAGCTTGCTGCTAGGCAATGAGCAGTTCTTC.

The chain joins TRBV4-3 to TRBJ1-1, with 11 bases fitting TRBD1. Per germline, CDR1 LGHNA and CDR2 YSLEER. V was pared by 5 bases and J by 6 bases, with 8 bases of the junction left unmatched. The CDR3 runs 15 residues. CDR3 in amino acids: CASSLDRGRRSEAFF. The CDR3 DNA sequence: TGCGCCAGCAGCTTGGACAGGGGGCGTCGGTCTGAAGCTTTCTTT.

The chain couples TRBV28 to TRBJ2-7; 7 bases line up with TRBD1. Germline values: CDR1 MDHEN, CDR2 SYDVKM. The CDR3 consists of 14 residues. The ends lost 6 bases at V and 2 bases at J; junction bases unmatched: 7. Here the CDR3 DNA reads TGTGCCAGCAGGGGGACCGGGACAGCCTACGAGCAGTACGTC. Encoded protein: CASRGTGTAYEQYV.

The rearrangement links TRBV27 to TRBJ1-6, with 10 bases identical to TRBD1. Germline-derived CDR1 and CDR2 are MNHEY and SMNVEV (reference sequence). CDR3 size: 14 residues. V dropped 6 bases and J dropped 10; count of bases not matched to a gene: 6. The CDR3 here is CASSMGQGRSPLHF. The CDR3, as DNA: TGTGCCAGCAGCATGGGACAGGGGCGGTCACCCCTCCACTTT.

Written as DNA, the CDR3 is TGTGCCAGCAGCCAAGAGGGGACTAGCGGAGAAAGGCAGTATTTT. This translates into CASSQEGTSGERQYF. This sequence joins TRBV3-1 (or the pseudogene TRBV3-2) and TRBJ2-3; 11 bases fit TRBD2. The CDR3 extends over 15 amino acids. Germline CDR1 is LGHDT and CDR2 is YNNKEL (reference sequence). With 0 bases clipped from V and 11 bases from J, the junction kept 7 bases outside the gene matches.

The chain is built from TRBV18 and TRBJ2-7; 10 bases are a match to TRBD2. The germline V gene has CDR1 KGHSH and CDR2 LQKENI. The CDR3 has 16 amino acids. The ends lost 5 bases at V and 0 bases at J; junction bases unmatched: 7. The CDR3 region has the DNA TGTGCCAGCTCAGCAGCGGGAGGGCCGGGCTCCTACGAGCAGTACTTC. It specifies CASSAAGGPGSYEQYF.

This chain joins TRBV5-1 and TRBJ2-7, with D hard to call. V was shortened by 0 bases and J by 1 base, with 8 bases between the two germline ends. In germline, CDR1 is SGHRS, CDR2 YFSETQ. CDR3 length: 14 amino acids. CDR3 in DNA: TGCGCCAGCAGCTTGGGATCCGGTTCCTACGAGCAGTACTTC. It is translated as CASSLGSGSYEQYF.

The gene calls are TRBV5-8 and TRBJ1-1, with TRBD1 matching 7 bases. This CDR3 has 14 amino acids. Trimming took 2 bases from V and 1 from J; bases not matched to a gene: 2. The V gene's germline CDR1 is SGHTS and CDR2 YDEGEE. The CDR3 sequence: CASSLRTGNTEAFF. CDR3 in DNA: TGTGCCAGCAGCTTACGGACAGGGAACACTGAAGCTTTCTTT.

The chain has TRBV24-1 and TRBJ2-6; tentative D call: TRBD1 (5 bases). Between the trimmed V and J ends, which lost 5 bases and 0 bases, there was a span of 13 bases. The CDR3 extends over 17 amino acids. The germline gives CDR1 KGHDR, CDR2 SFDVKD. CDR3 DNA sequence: TGTGCCACCAGTGGAGCACTCCAGGGCTCTGGGGCCAACGTCCTGACTTTC. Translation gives CATSGALQGSGANVLTF.

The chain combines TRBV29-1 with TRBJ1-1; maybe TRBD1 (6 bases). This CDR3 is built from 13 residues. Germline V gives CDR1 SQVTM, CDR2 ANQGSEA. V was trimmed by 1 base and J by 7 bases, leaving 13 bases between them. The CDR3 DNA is TGCAGCGTTGAAGGTTGGGACATAGATGAAGCTTTCTTT. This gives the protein CSVEGWDIDEAFF.

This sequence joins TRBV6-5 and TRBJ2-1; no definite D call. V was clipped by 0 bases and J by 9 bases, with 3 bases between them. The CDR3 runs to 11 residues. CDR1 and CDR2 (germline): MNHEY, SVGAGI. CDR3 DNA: TGTGCCAGCAGTTACTCTAGTGAGCAGTTCTTC. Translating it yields CASSYSSEQFF.

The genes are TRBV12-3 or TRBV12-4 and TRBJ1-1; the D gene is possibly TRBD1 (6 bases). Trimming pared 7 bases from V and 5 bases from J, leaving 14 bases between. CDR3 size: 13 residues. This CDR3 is CASTTQGKTEAFF. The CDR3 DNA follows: TGTGCCAGCACGACACAGGGAAAGACTGAAGCTTTCTTT.

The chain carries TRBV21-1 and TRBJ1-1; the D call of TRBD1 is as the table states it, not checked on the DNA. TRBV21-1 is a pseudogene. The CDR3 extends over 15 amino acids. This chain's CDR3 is CASSKDSRRRTEAFF. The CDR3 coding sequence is TGTGCCAGCAGCAAAGACAGCCGCAGAAGGACTGAAGCTTTCTTT.

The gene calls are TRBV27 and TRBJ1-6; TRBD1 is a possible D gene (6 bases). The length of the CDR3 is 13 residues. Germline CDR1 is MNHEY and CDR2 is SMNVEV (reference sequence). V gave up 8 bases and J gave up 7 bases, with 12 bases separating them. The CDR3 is CASQGFVNSPLHF. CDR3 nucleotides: TGTGCCAGCCAGGGGTTTGTGAATTCACCCCTCCACTTT.

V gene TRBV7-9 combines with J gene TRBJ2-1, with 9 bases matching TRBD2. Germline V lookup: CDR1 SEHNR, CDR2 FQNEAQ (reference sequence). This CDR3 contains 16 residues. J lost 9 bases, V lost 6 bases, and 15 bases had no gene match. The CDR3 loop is CASSPGTSLHPREQFF. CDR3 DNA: TGTGCCAGCAGTCCCGGGACTAGCCTCCATCCCCGTGAGCAGTTCTTC. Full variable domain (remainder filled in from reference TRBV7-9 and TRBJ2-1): DTGVSQNPRHKITKRGQNVTFRCDPISEHNRLYWYRQTLGQGPEFLTYFQNEAQLEKSRLLSDRFSAERPKGSFSTLEIQRTEQGDSAMYLCASSPGTSLHPREQFFGPGTRLTVL.

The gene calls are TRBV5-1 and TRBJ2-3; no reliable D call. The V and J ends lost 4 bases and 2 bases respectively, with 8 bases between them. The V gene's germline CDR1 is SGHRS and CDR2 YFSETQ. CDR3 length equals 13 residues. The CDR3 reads CASSGQNTDTQYF. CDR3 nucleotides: TGCGCCAGCAGCGGGCAGAACACAGATACGCAGTATTTT.

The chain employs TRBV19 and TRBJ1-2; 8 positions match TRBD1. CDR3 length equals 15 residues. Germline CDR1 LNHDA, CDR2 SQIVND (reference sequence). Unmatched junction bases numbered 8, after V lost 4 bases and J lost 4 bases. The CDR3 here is CASSTQTGDFYGYTF. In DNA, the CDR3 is TGTGCCAGTAGTACCCAGACAGGGGACTTCTATGGCTACACCTTC.

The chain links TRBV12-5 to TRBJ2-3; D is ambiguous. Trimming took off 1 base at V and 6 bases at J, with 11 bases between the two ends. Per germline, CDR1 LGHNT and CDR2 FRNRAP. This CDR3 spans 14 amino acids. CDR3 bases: TGTGCTAGTGGTTTGGCTGATAGTACGGATACGCAGTATTTT. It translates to CASGLADSTDTQYF.

The CDR3 coding sequence is TGTGCCAGCAGCTCCGGCCCACTAGTCGCTGGAAACACCATATATTTT. Translating gives CASSSGPLVAGNTIYF. This chain joins TRBV5-6 and TRBJ1-3; D ambiguous. The CDR3 loop spans 16 amino acids. V dropped 3 bases and J dropped 2 bases, with 15 bases sitting between them. Germline values: CDR1 SGHDT, CDR2 YYEEEE.

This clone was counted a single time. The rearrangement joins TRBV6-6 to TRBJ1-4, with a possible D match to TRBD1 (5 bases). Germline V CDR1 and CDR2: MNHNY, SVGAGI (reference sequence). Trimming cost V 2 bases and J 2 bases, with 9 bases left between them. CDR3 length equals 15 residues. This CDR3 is CASSYKSGTNEKLFF. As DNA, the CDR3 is TGTGCCAGCAGTTACAAGTCAGGGACTAATGAAAAACTGTTTTTT.

The CDR3 spells CASRDGQGNEKLFF. The CDR3 DNA sequence: TGTGCCAGTAGGGACGGACAGGGGAATGAAAAACTGTTTTTT. The rearrangement joins TRBV19 to TRBJ1-4; 9 bases map to TRBD1. Germline CDR1 reads LNHDA; CDR2 reads SQIVND (reference sequence). The CDR3 contains 14 residues. V dropped 6 bases and J dropped 5; count of bases not matched to a gene: 4.

Here the CDR3 reads CASSLVGGADTQYF. In DNA, the CDR3 is TGTGCCAGCAGCTTAGTTGGGGGCGCAGATACGCAGTATTTT. The genes are TRBV11-2 and TRBJ2-3; maybe TRBD1 (6 bases). This CDR3 is 14 amino acids long. With 1 base removed from V and 4 bases from J, the gap between germline ends came to 9 bases. Germline lookup yields CDR1 SGHAT and CDR2 FQNNGV.

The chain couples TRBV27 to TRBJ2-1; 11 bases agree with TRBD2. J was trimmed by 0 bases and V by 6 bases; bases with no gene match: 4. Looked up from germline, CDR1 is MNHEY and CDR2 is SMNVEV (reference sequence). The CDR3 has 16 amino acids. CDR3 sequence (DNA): TGTGCCAGCAGGCCGGGACTAGCGGCCTCCTACAATGAGCAGTTCTTC. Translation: CASRPGLAASYNEQFF.

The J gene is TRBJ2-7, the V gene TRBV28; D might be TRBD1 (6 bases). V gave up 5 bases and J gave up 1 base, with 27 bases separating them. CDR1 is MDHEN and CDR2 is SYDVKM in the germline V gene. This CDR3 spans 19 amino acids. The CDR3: CASSRGRGEPTVWSYEQYF. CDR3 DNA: TGTGCCAGCAGTCGGGGCAGGGGCGAGCCCACGGTTTGGTCCTACGAGCAGTACTTC.